This TCR beta chain was profiled in a study of cytomegalovirus exposure and HLA in healthy donors. Study observations and caveats: Roughly uniform sequencing depth across donors was assumed, possibly incorrectly. In a later analysis, at a false discovery rate of 0.05, fewer than 20,000 TCR beta sequences matched HLA alleles. A missense DCLRE1C variant was associated with V- and J-gene trimming of TCR beta chains in a later analysis, and an independent cohort replicated the association.

Each donor was nominally healthy when sampled (though unrecorded immune exposures were likely). As for this clone: Its matching antigen is unknown.

The CDR3 covers 17 residues. Germline CDR1 and CDR2: LGHNT and FRNRAP. Losses at the gene ends were 6 bases for V and 7 bases for J; bases not matched to a gene: 9. In the PCR, 60 Vbeta and 13 Jbeta primers were used. Data came from immunoSEQ multiplex PCR; TCRdb stores just in-frame clones and leaves some out. This table holds approximately 280,000 clones, 86% found once. Input material: PBMCs. This TCR was recovered from a man aged 40-50 years in good health and CMV-seropositive. The V call is TRBV12-5, the J call TRBJ2-1, with 16 bases that match TRBD2. The CDR3 is CASGPGLAGGGSNEQFF. The CDR3 DNA sequence: TGTGCTAGTGGCCCGGGACTAGCGGGAGGGGGGTCAAATGAGCAGTTCTTC.